This TCR beta chain was observed in a study of T cells after yellow fever vaccination. The study, taken as a whole, reports: In post-booster samples, most primary-vaccination clones reappeared (approximately 97% CD4, about 90% CD8).

This CDR3 comprises 16 residues. Germline CDR1 is SQVTM and CDR2 is ANQGSEA. The ends were cut back, 1 base at V and 7 bases at J, with 22 bases in the middle. Each CDR3 protein gets one entry after TCRdb re-called the 5' RACE reads with MiXCR. The table has 250,000 or so distinct CDR3 sequences, about 3.9% seen once. Many counts were recorded for this clonotype. The antigen is unknown. The chain carries TRBV29-1 and TRBJ1-2; D perhaps matches TRBD1 (6 bases). This TCR was sampled from a young man who received the YFV17D yellow fever vaccine. The sample in question was PBMCs, obtained 15 days after the yellow fever booster vaccination. In nucleotides, the CDR3 is TGCAGCGTTGAAGCCCATACGGGGGGCGGACGTTTTGGCTACACCTTC. It translates to CSVEAHTGGGRFGYTF.